The TCR beta chain described here comes from a study of T cell changes during pregnancy in multiple sclerosis. Germline V CDR1 and CDR2: LNHDA, SQIVND (reference sequence). The CDR3 sequence is 13 residues long. J was trimmed by 2 bases and V by 5 bases; bases with no gene match: 3. Sequencing was performed with immunoSEQ multiplex PCR; in TCRdb, only in-frame clones are kept and a portion is missing. The sample yields about 61,000 clones, over 90% seen once. The rearrangement joins TRBV19 to TRBJ2-7; 7 nucleotides align to TRBD2. The sample here was CD8+ T cells from peripheral blood mononuclear cells, taken in the third trimester of pregnancy. This TCR came from a female donor with multiple sclerosis, enrolled in a pregnancy study. The CDR3 protein is CASSAGVPYEQYF. The CDR3 DNA is TGTGCCAGTAGTGCGGGAGTGCCCTACGAGCAGTACTTC.